These T cell receptor beta chains were read from a single sample in a study of blood T cell repertoires in COVID-19. Sequenced by immunoSEQ multiplex PCR; TCRdb stores in-frame clones only, minus some. This table holds some 200,000 clones, around 80% found once. The sequencing sample was made of peripheral blood. Receptor source: an older woman who had recovered from COVID-19. The CDR3 runs from the conserved cysteine through the conserved F or W. The order of the fields is J gene, V gene, D gene, clone size, CDR3 DNA, CDR3 protein. D genes are given only for firm matches. Rows may omit the clone size; those that give it use once, few, many or a size class.

>TRBJ1-5|TRBV18|.|.
TGTGCCAGCTCAGGTTCTTGGCAGGACAATCAGCCCCAGCATTTT
CASSGSWQDNQPQHF
>TRBJ2-1|TRBV18|TRBD2|once
TGTGCCAGCTTACCGGGACTAGCGGGGGCCCGCGAGGGTGAGCAGTTCTTC
CASLPGLAGAREGEQFF
>TRBJ1-1|TRBV13|TRBD1|.
TGTGCCACCCAGCCTCGGACAGGAAACACTGAAGCTTTCTTT
CATQPRTGNTEAFF
>TRBJ2-7|TRBV5-1|.|.
TGCGCCAGCAGCTTGGGCGGGGACGTCTCCTACGAGCAGTACTTC
CASSLGGDVSYEQYF
>TRBJ2-7|TRBV6-5|.|.
TGTGCCGGGGGCTACAGGGGAGGTGGGGAGCAGTACTTC
CAGGYRGGGEQYF
>TRBJ1-5|TRBV18|.|.
TGTGCCAGCTCTCCCACGGGTGATCAGCCCCAGCATTTT
CASSPTGDQPQHF
>TRBJ2-1|TRBV19|.|.
TGTGCCAGTTTACAGAACAATGAGCAGTTCTTC
CASLQNNEQFF
>TRBJ2-2|TRBV9|TRBD2|once
TGTGCCAGCAGCGCCCGCCTCGGGGCGGGGGGTAACACCGGGGAGCTGTTTTTT
CASSARLGAGGNTGELFF
>TRBJ2-1|TRBV24-1|TRBD1|.
TGTGCCGTACAGGGGGCTACGAGCAATGAGCAGTTCTTC
CAVQGATSNEQFF
>TRBJ1-2|TRBV6-6|TRBD1|.
TGTGCCAGCAGTTACCCAAGAGACAGGGGGCACTATGGCTACACCTTC
CASSYPRDRGHYGYTF
>TRBJ1-5|TRBV30|TRBD1|few
TGTGCCTGGAGCGCCGGGACAGGGGGCTGGGATCAGCCCCAGCATTTT
CAWSAGTGGWDQPQHF
>TRBJ2-7|TRBV15|TRBD2|once
TGTGCCACCAGCAGGGGAGGACTAGCGGGATCCTACGAGCAGTACTTC
CATSRGGLAGSYEQYF
>TRBJ2-2|TRBV7-3|TRBD2|.
TGTGCCAGCAGCCCCGAGGGAGGGACTAGCGCCGGGGAGCTGTTTTTT
CASSPEGGTSAGELFF
>TRBJ1-1|TRBV11-2|.|.
TGTGCCAGCAGCGCCTCGACTAACACTGAAGCTTTCTTT
CASSASTNTEAFF
>TRBJ1-6|TRBV7-2|.|few
TGTGCCAGCAGCTTAGGTTCTGAGGCTTCACCCCTCCACTTT
CASSLGSEASPLHF
>TRBJ2-1|TRBV2|TRBD2|.
TGTGCCAGCGGGCGGGGGGCCTCCTACAATGAGCAGTTCTTC
CASGRGASYNEQFF
>TRBJ2-7|TRBV7-2|TRBD1|.
TGTGCCAGCAGCACAACAGGGGGCGCGGGGTACGAGCAGTACTTC
CASSTTGGAGYEQYF
>TRBJ1-1|TRBV10-3|.|.
TGTGCCATCAGTGCGGCGGGCAACACTGAAGCTTTCTTT
CAISAAGNTEAFF
>TRBJ1-2|TRBV12-3/TRBV12-4|TRBD1|.
TGTGCCAGCAGCTTGGGACAGGGTGGAGGCTACACCTTC
CASSLGQGGGYTF
>TRBJ1-1|TRBV30|.|.
TGTGCCTGGAGGCCGGGACAGAACACTGAAGCTTTCTTT
CAWRPGQNTEAFF
>TRBJ1-2|TRBV18|TRBD1|once
TGTGCCAGCTCCGTGGACAGGTCTAACTATGGCTACACCTTC
CASSVDRSNYGYTF
>TRBJ2-1|TRBV5-6|TRBD2|.
TGTGCCAGCAGCTTACGGGAGGGGTTCATCAATGAGCAGTTCTTC
CASSLREGFINEQFF
>TRBJ2-3|TRBV9|TRBD2|.
TGTGCCAGCAGCGTAGGACTAGCGGGGCGAGATACGCAGTATTTT
CASSVGLAGRDTQYF
>TRBJ1-3|TRBV19|.|.
TGTGCCAGTTCTGGGGCTACGGGAAACACCATATATTTT
CASSGATGNTIYF
>TRBJ2-7|TRBV5-6|TRBD2|.
TGTGCCAGCAGCAACCCCGGGACTAGTCATTTCGAGCAGTACTTC
CASSNPGTSHFEQYF
>TRBJ2-7|TRBV5-1|.|.
TGCGCCAGCAGCTTGAGTAGGGACACCCTCGGCGAGCAGTACTTC
CASSLSRDTLGEQYF
>TRBJ2-7|TRBV10-3|TRBD2|.
TGTGCCATCAGTGAGAGTGGTAGCGGGGGCCTCAACTCCTACGAGCAGTACTTC
CAISESGSGGLNSYEQYF
>TRBJ1-6|TRBV4-1|.|.
TGCGCCAGCAGCGCTTTCATGGGGGGGCCTTACTATAATTCACCCCTCCACTTT
CASSAFMGGPYYNSPLHF
>TRBJ2-3|TRBV2|TRBD2|.
TGTGCCAGCACGGCGGGGGGTGGGACAGATACGCAGTATTTT
CASTAGGGTDTQYF
>TRBJ2-7|TRBV12-5|TRBD1|.
TGTGCTAGTGGTAAAGGGACAGGGCCTAAGAAGATGTACTTC
CASGKGTGPKKMYF
>TRBJ1-5|TRBV9|.|.
TGTGCCAGCAGCGTAGGCGTGGGGAGTGAGCCCCAGCATTTT
CASSVGVGSEPQHF
>TRBJ1-2|TRBV18|.|once
TGTGCCAGCTCTTCCCAGGGAGGTGGCTACACCTTC
CASSSQGGGYTF
>TRBJ1-2|TRBV7-2|.|.
TGTGCCAGCAGCTCGCCGGGACACGCGGCCCTTTTCGACTATGGCTACACCTTC
CASSSPGHAALFDYGYTF
>TRBJ2-3|TRBV4-1|TRBD2|.
TGCGCCAGCAGCTCCCGGACTAGATTCGCAGATACGCAGTATTTT
CASSSRTRFADTQYF
>TRBJ2-2|TRBV9|TRBD1|once
TGTGCCAGCAGCGCGGACAGGGGCACCGGGGAGCTGTTTTTT
CASSADRGTGELFF
>TRBJ2-2|TRBV6-5|TRBD1|.
TGTGCCAGCAGAAACAGGGGGCTCGCAACCGGGGAGCTGTTTTTT
CASRNRGLATGELFF
>TRBJ1-4|TRBV29-1|.|few
TGCAGCGTGTCGACCAGGGCCACAGAAAAACTGTTTTTT
CSVSTRATEKLFF